Each of the 20 T cell receptor beta chains below was sequenced from the same sample in a study of blood T cell repertoires in COVID-19. Clones were read by immunoSEQ multiplex PCR, and TCRdb kept only the in-frame ones, dropping some. This sample carries 95,000 to 100,000 clones, approximately 85% of them seen once, and the ten largest clones take around 18%. The sample consisted of peripheral blood. The receptor source for this set is an elderly woman with active or convalescent COVID-19.

This clone was detected only a few times. The chain carries TRBV11-2 and TRBJ1-1, with D possibly being TRBD1 (5 bases). The V and J ends lost 6 bases and 2 bases respectively, with 25 bases between them. Germline assignment: CDR1 SGHAT and CDR2 FQNNGV. This CDR3 spans 18 amino acids. Written as DNA, the CDR3 is TGTGCCAGCAGTCCCCCAGGGAGGGACGGAGGTCAAAACACTGAAGCTTTCTTT. Its translation is CASSPPGRDGGQNTEAFF.

This chain links TRBV30 with TRBJ2-7, with D tentatively TRBD2 (6 bases). Per the germline V gene, CDR1 is GTSNPN and CDR2 is SVGIG (reference sequence). The CDR3 is 15 residues long. V was shortened by 0 bases and J by 0 bases, with 12 bases between the two germline ends. The DNA of the CDR3 is TGTGCCTGGAGTGTACGGGGGATCGGCTCCTACGAGCAGTACTTC. This sequence encodes CAWSVRGIGSYEQYF.

V gene TRBV4-1 combines with J gene TRBJ1-2; 9 nucleotides agree with TRBD1. CDR1 and CDR2 from the germline V gene are MGHRA and YSYEKL. The CDR3 totals 21 residues. V was pared by 3 bases and J by 1 base, with 21 bases of the junction left unmatched. CDR3 amino acids: CASSHENPTGTGRRFNYGYTF. As DNA, the CDR3 is TGCGCCAGCAGCCACGAGAACCCGACCGGGACAGGGCGCCGATTTAACTATGGCTACACCTTC.

The genes are TRBV19 and TRBJ2-1, with 8 bases aligning to TRBD2. Germline loops: CDR1 LNHDA, CDR2 SQIVND (reference sequence). The CDR3 is 17 amino acids. V shed 3 bases, J shed 1 base, and the junction held 8 bases outside the gene matches. The CDR3 nucleotides are TGTGCCAGTAGTATTTGGTTCGGGGGGGGTTCCTACAATGAGCAGTTCTTC. Translated: CASSIWFGGGSYNEQFF. Looking up the rest from reference TRBV19 and TRBJ2-1 gives the full variable domain: DGGITQSPKYLFRKEGQNVTLSCEQNLNHDAMYWYRQDPGQGLRLIYYSQIVNDFQKGDIAEGYSVSREKKESFPLTVTSAQKNPTAFYLCASSIWFGGGSYNEQFFGPGTRLTVL.

A word on this clone: The sample has other DNA sequences that encode this CDR3 too. The gene calls are TRBV5-1 and TRBJ2-2, with TRBD2 matching 7 bases. V trimming: 7 bases; J trimming: 1 base; junction bases outside the gene matches: 4. This CDR3 contains 14 residues. CDR1 and CDR2 from the germline V gene are SGHRS and YFSETQ. The CDR3 DNA reads as TGCGCCAGCTCAACGGGGGGGAACACCGGGGAGCTGTTTTTT. It specifies CASSTGGNTGELFF.

The chain recombines TRBV28 with TRBJ2-7; 8 bases match TRBD1. This CDR3 is 16 amino acids long. The ends lost 3 bases at V and 10 bases at J; junction bases unmatched: 17. Germline-derived CDR1 and CDR2 are MDHEN and SYDVKM. DNA of the CDR3: TGTGCCAGCAGTTTTAGGGCAGGGGGCCCCCGTGGGAAACAGTACTTC. This translates into CASSFRAGGPRGKQYF.

The chain has TRBV11-2 and TRBJ2-3; tentatively, D is TRBD1 (6 bases). CDR3 length equals 15 residues. Trimming shortened V by 1 base and J by 2 bases, and 10 bases separated the two germline ends. CDR1 is SGHAT and CDR2 is FQNNGV in the germline V gene. The CDR3 reads CASSLAGVNTDTQYF. As DNA, the CDR3 is TGTGCCAGCAGCTTAGCAGGGGTGAACACAGATACGCAGTATTTT.

This chain connects TRBV27 to TRBJ1-2, with D tentatively TRBD1 (5 bases). The CDR3 has 14 residues. The germline V and J ends were trimmed by 5 bases and 4 bases, with 14 bases remaining between them. The germline CDR1 and CDR2 sequences are MNHEY and SMNVEV (reference sequence). The CDR3 nucleotides read TGTGCCAGCAGTGCCGCGACAGTTCCCTATGGCTACACCTTC. Translating it yields CASSAATVPYGYTF.

This chain joins TRBV5-1 and TRBJ1-6; the D is unclear. Germline V gives CDR1 SGHRS, CDR2 YFSETQ. V dropped 0 bases and J dropped 9 bases, with 10 bases sitting between them. This CDR3 has 14 amino acids. The CDR3 sequence: CASSLEDFSSPLHF. CDR3 coding DNA: TGCGCCAGCAGCTTGGAAGATTTTAGTTCACCCCTCCACTTT.

This clone was detected ten times or more. This chain links TRBV5-1 with TRBJ2-1; D may be TRBD2 (6 bases). V lost 4 bases and J 7 bases, leaving 15 bases between the germline ends. Germline loops: CDR1 SGHRS, CDR2 YFSETQ. CDR3 length: 14 residues. CDR3 in DNA: TGCGCCAGCAGCCTTGGGACTCTGAGGAATGAGCAGTTCTTC. Protein: CASSLGTLRNEQFF.

This chain connects TRBV2 to TRBJ2-5, with 7 bases lining up with TRBD2. Germline CDR1 is SNHLY and CDR2 is FYNNEI. Germline trimming cut 1 base from V and 4 bases from J; bases unmatched to any gene: 6. This CDR3 has 15 amino acids. DNA for the CDR3: TGTGCCAGCAGTGAAGAGGTCGGGAGGCCAGAGACCCAGTACTTC. Its translation is CASSEEVGRPETQYF.

In this sample, this clone turned up a few times. The CDR3 nucleotides are TGCGCCAGCAGCCGGAGAGACAGGGACGGTAGGAACACTGAAGCTTTCTTT. Encoded protein: CASSRRDRDGRNTEAFF. The genes are TRBV5-1 and TRBJ1-1; TRBD1 matches at 7 bases. The length of the CDR3 is 17 residues. The V gene end was trimmed by 4 bases and the J gene end by 1 base; junction bases not matched to a gene: 13. Germline V gene sequence: CDR1 SGHRS, CDR2 YFSETQ. The complete variable domain, with remaining parts taken from reference TRBV5-1 and TRBJ1-1, reads KAGVTQTPRYLIKTRGQQVTLSCSPISGHRSVSWYQQTPGQGLQFLFEYFSETQRNKGNFPGRFSGRQFSNSRSEMNVSTLELGDSALYLCASSRRDRDGRNTEAFFGQGTRLTVV.

The rearrangement joins TRBV20-1 to TRBJ1-2; D perhaps matches TRBD1 (5 bases). V was pared by 3 bases and J by 3 bases, with 11 bases between. This CDR3 contains 13 residues. Germline V gene lookup returns CDR1 DFQATT and CDR2 SNEGSKA (reference sequence). CDR3 coding DNA: TGCAGTGCTAGTTGGGGGGGGGACTATGGCTACACCTTC. This encodes CSASWGGDYGYTF.

This rearrangement joins TRBV28 to TRBJ2-1, with D perhaps TRBD2 (6 bases). V shed 4 bases and J shed 1 base, with 14 bases lying between them. This CDR3 comprises 16 residues. Germline V CDR1 and CDR2: MDHEN, SYDVKM. The CDR3 loop reads CASSSRLVSSYNEQFF. The CDR3 bases are TGTGCCAGCAGTTCACGACTAGTATCTTCCTACAATGAGCAGTTCTTC. The variable domain in full, with the rest retrieved from reference TRBV28 and TRBJ2-1, is DVKVTQSSRYLVKRTGEKVFLECVQDMDHENMFWYRQDPGLGLRLIYFSYDVKMKEKGDIPEGYSVSREKKERFSLILESASTNQTSMYLCASSSRLVSSYNEQFFGPGTRLTVL.

The rearrangement joins TRBV28 to TRBJ1-4; D gene ambiguous. The CDR3 runs to 13 residues. V was cut by 8 bases and J by 6 bases, with 13 bases left in between. Germline-derived CDR1 and CDR2 are MDHEN and SYDVKM. The CDR3 sequence: CASRSWSDEKLFF. The CDR3, as DNA: TGTGCCAGCCGATCATGGAGTGATGAAAAACTGTTTTTT.

V usage is TRBV5-1 and J usage is TRBJ2-2; perhaps TRBD2 as D (6 bases). This CDR3 is 15 amino acids long. Germline-derived CDR1 and CDR2 are SGHRS and YFSETQ. V dropped 4 bases and J dropped 0 bases, with 10 bases sitting between them. This CDR3 is CASSQTRTNTGELFF. CDR3 nucleotides: TGCGCCAGCAGCCAGACTAGGACGAACACCGGGGAGCTGTTTTTT.

J is TRBJ2-7 and V is TRBV29-1, with TRBD2 as a possible D gene (7 bases). Between the trimmed V and J ends, which lost 6 bases and 6 bases, there was a span of 18 bases. Germline assignment: CDR1 SQVTM and CDR2 ANQGSEA. The CDR3 consists of 13 residues. The chain's CDR3 is CSVSAGRGGEQYF. The CDR3 bases are TGCAGCGTGTCCGCAGGAAGGGGGGGCGAGCAGTACTTC.

The chain has TRBV6-6 and TRBJ2-7; 13 nucleotides match TRBD2. The CDR3 is made up of 15 amino acids. The germline CDR1 and CDR2 sequences are MNHNY and SVGAGI (reference sequence). V was pared by 0 bases and J by 12 bases, with 8 bases of the junction left unmatched. The CDR3 spells CASSYSRLAGGEGYF. The CDR3 DNA reads as TGTGCCAGCAGTTACTCGAGACTAGCGGGAGGTGAGGGGTACTTC.

The J gene is TRBJ2-5, the V gene TRBV6-6; 8 bases are shared with TRBD1. V trimming: 5 bases; J trimming: 4 bases; junction bases outside the gene matches: 3. The CDR3 extends over 13 amino acids. In germline, CDR1 is MNHNY, CDR2 SVGAGI (reference sequence). DNA of the CDR3: TGTGCCAGCAGTCTGGGGACAGGAGAGACCCAGTACTTC. Translated, it gives CASSLGTGETQYF.

The V and J genes are TRBV29-1 and TRBJ2-1; 7 nucleotides line up with TRBD2. CDR3 length: 11 amino acids. Germline CDR1 and CDR2: SQVTM and ANQGSEA. The chain's CDR3 is CRASGYNEQFF. The CDR3 region has the DNA TGCAGGGCTAGCGGTTACAATGAGCAGTTCTTC.